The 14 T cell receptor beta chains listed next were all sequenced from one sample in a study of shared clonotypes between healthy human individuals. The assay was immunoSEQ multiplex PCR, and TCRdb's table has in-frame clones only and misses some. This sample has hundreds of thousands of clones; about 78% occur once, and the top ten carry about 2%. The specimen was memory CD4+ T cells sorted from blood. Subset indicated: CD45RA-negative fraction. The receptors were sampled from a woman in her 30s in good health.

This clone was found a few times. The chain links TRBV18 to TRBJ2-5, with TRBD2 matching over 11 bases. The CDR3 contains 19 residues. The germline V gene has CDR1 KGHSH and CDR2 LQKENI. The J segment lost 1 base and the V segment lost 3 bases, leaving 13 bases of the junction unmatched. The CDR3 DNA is TGTGCCAGCTCACCTACAAATAGCGGGAGGGCCGGCCTCCAAGAGACCCAGTACTTC. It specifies CASSPTNSGRAGLQETQYF. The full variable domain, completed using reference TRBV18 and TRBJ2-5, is NAGVMQNPRHLVRRRGQEARLRCSPMKGHSHVYWYRQLPEEGLKFMVYLQKENIIDESGMPKERFSAEFPKEGPSILRIQQVVRGDSAAYFCASSPTNSGRAGLQETQYFGPGTRLLVL.

The CDR3 spells CSVRGFNEKLFF. The CDR3 bases are TGCAGCGTTCGGGGCTTCAATGAAAAACTGTTTTTT. The chain recombines TRBV29-1 with TRBJ1-4, with D perhaps TRBD1 (5 bases). Trimming shortened V by 5 bases and J by 5 bases, and 9 bases separated the two germline ends. Germline CDR1 is SQVTM and CDR2 is ANQGSEA. The CDR3 sequence is 12 residues long.

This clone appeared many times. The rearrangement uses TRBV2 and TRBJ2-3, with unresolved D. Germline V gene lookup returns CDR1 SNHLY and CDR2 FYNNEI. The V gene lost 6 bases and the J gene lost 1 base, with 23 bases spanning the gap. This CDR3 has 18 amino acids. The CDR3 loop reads CASSLRKAGAEGTDTQYF. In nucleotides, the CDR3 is TGTGCCAGCAGCCTAAGGAAGGCTGGAGCCGAGGGCACAGATACGCAGTATTTT.

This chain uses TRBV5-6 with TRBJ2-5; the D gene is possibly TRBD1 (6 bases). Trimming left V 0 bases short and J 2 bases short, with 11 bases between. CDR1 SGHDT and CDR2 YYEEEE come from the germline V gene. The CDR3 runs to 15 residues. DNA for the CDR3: TGTGCCAGCAGCTTGGCCGTGGGGGCACAAGAGACCCAGTACTTC. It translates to CASSLAVGAQETQYF.

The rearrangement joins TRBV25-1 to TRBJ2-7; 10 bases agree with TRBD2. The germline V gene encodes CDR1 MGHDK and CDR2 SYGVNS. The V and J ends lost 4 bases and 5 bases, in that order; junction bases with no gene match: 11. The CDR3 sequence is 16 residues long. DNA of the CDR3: TGTGCCAGCAGTGGCGTCCGAGGGACTAGCGACCACGAGCAGTACTTC. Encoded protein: CASSGVRGTSDHEQYF.

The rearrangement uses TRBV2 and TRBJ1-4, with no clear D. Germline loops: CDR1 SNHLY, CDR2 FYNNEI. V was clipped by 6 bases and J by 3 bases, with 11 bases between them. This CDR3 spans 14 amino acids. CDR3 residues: CASRDREPNEKLFF. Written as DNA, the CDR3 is TGTGCCAGCAGAGACCGGGAGCCTAATGAAAAACTGTTTTTT. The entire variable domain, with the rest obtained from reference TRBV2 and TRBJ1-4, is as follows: EPEVTQTPSHQVTQMGQEVILRCVPISNHLYFYWYRQILGQKVEFLVSFYNNEISEKSEIFDDQFSVERPDGSNFTLKIRSTKLEDSAMYFCASRDREPNEKLFFGSGTQLSVL.

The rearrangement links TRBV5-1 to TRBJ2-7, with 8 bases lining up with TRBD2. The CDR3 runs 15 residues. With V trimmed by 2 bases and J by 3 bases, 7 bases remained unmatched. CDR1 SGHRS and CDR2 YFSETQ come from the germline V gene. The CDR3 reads CASSFLGLAHYEQYF. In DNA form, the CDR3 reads TGCGCCAGCAGCTTTCTTGGACTAGCTCACTACGAGCAGTACTTC.

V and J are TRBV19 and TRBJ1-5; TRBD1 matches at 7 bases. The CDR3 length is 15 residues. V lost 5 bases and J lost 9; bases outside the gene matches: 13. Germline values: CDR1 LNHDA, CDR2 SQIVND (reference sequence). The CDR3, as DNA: TGTGCCAGTAGTTTCGTGTCTCAGGGGGGTCCGCCCCAGCATTTT. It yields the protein CASSFVSQGGPPQHF.

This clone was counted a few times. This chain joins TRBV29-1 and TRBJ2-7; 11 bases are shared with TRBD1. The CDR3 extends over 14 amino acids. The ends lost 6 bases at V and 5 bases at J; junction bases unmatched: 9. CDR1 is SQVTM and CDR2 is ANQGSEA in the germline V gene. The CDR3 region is CSVKSGTGGDEQYF. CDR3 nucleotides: TGCAGCGTAAAATCCGGGACAGGGGGGGACGAGCAGTACTTC.

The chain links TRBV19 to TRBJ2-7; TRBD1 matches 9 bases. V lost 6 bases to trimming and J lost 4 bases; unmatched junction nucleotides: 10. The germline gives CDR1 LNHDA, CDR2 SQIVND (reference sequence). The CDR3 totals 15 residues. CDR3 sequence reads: CASRNTGGSMYEQYF. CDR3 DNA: TGTGCCAGTAGAAATACAGGGGGCTCTATGTACGAGCAGTACTTC.

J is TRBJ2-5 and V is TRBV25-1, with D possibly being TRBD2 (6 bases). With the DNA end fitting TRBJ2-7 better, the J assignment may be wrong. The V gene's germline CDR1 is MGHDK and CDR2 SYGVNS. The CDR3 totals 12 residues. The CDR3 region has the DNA TGTGCCAGCGAAGGAGGGGCCTACGAGCAGTACTTC. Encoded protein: CASEGGAYEQYF.

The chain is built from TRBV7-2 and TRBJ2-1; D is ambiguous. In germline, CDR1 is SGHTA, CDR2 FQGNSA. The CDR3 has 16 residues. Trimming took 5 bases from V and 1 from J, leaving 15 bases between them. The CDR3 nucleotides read TGTGCCAGCAGCCCGTGGCGTCCTGGGTCCTACAATGAGCAGTTCTTC. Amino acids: CASSPWRPGSYNEQFF. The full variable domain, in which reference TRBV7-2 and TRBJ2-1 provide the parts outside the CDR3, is GAGVSQSPSNKVTEKGKDVELRCDPISGHTALYWYRQSLGQGLEFLIYFQGNSAPDKSGLPSDRFSAERTGGSVSTLTIQRTQQEDSAVYLCASSPWRPGSYNEQFFGPGTRLTVL.

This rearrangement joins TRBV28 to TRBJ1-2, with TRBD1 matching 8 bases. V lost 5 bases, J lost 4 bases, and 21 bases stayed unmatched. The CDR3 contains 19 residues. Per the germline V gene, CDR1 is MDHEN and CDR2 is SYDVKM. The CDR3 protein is CASSTNPGGAGGSLYGYTF. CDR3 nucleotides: TGTGCCAGCAGTACCAACCCAGGGGGCGCGGGAGGTTCGCTCTATGGCTACACCTTC.

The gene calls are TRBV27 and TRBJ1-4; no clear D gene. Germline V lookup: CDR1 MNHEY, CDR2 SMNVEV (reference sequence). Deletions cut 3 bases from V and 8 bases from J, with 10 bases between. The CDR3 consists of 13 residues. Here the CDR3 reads CASSLAWREKLFF. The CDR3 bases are TGTGCCAGCAGTTTGGCGTGGCGGGAAAAACTGTTTTTT.